Below, 4 T cell receptor beta chains from the same sample are listed, as sequenced in a study of blood T cell repertoires in COVID-19. Here immunoSEQ multiplex PCR was the method, and the copy in TCRdb shows in-frame clones only, minus some. The sample lists around 290,000 clones, more than 75% seen once, with around 2.4% in the top ten. The sequencing input was PBMCs or T cells enriched from blood (not recorded which). All receptors come from a woman aged 18-30 years who had recovered from COVID-19.

The chain couples TRBV15 to TRBJ1-2, with 7 bases aligning to TRBD1. This CDR3 has 16 residues. Germline V gene lookup returns CDR1 LNHNV and CDR2 YYDKDF (reference sequence). J lost 5 bases, V lost 0 bases, and 9 bases had no gene match. The CDR3 DNA reads as TGTGCCACCAGCAGAGATGAAGCAGGGGGAGAATATGGCTACACCTTC. It yields the protein CATSRDEAGGEYGYTF.

The table lists this clone with a count of one. The junction shows a germline mismatch at one end, possibly a read error. The rearrangement joins TRBV19 to TRBJ1-2; the D is unclear. This CDR3 contains 14 residues. Germline V CDR1 and CDR2: LNHDA, SQIVND (reference sequence). Here the CDR3 reads CASKPQPGDYGYTF. The CDR3, as DNA: TGTGCCAGTAAACCCCAACCCGGTGACTACGGCTACACCTTC.

The V call is TRBV7-9, the J call TRBJ1-1, with D possibly TRBD1 on 6 matching bases. Germline V CDR1 and CDR2: SEHNR, FQNEAQ (reference sequence). V shed 0 bases and J shed 3 bases, with 11 bases lying between them. This CDR3 is 15 amino acids long. The CDR3 region has the DNA TGTGCCAGCAGCTTAGCAGAAACAGGGTACACTGAAGCTTTCTTT. Amino acids: CASSLAETGYTEAFF.

This chain links TRBV30 with TRBJ1-3, with no clear D. V lost 3 bases, J lost 2 bases, and 8 bases lay in between. The V gene's germline CDR1 is GTSNPN and CDR2 SVGIG (reference sequence). The CDR3 spans 13 residues. The CDR3 protein is CAWSPNTGNTIYF. CDR3 coding DNA: TGTGCCTGGAGCCCCAACACTGGAAACACCATATATTTT.